This T cell receptor beta chain came from a study of blood T cell repertoires in COVID-19. Across the study: Some COVID-19 samples were acute and others convalescent; all came from the United States, Italy and Spain. T cells, B-cell-depleted T cells, or PBMCs supplied cDNA or gDNA.

Trimming pared 6 bases from V and 8 bases from J, leaving 13 bases between. Germline CDR1 and CDR2: LGHDT and YNNKEL (reference sequence). The CDR3 is made up of 13 amino acids. In the study's own analysis: Researchers report that nucleated cell counts were estimated from reference gene primer amplification. TCRdb's table, derived via immunoSEQ multiplex PCR, lists solely in-frame clones and lacks some. V, J and clone size were drawn from that table, and D and trimming were deduced from the DNA. The sample has almost 200,000 clones; approximately 80% are singletons. Only one count was recorded for this clone.

Sequencing used peripheral blood. The origin of this receptor is a man in his 60s with COVID-19, enrolled during active disease. The chain combines TRBV3-1 (or the pseudogene TRBV3-2) with TRBJ1-4, with D maybe TRBD1 (5 bases). The CDR3: CASSAGLGEKLFF. The CDR3 bases are TGTGCCAGCAGTGCAGGGTTAGGAGAAAAACTGTTTTTT.